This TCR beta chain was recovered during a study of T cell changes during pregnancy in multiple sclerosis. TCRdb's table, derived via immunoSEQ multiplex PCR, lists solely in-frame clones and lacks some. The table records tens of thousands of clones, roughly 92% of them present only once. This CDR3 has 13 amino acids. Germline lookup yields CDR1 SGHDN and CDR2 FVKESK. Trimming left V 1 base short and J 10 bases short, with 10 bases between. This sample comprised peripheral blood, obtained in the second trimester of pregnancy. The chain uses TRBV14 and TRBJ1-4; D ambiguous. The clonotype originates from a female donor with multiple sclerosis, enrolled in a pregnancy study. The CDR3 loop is CASSQGSSGKLFF. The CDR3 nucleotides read TGTGCCAGCAGCCAAGGGTCAAGCGGAAAACTGTTTTTT.